Following are 30 T cell receptor beta chains from one sample sequenced in a study of T cells in narcolepsy. Libraries were prepared by immunoSEQ multiplex PCR; TCRdb keeps only in-frame clonotypes and omits some of them. Among about 40,000 clones listed, around 89% were seen once. The sample comprised CD45RA- memory CD4+ T cells from PBMCs. The receptors were gathered from a human donor with narcolepsy.

This rearrangement joins TRBV25-1 to TRBJ2-2; D is undetermined. The CDR3 is made up of 13 amino acids. V was cut by 1 base and J by 6 bases, with 6 bases left in between. Germline V lookup: CDR1 MGHDK, CDR2 SYGVNS. In DNA, the CDR3 is TGTGCCAGCAGTGAATGGCGTTCCGGGGAGCTGTTTTTT. It translates to CASSEWRSGELFF. The variable domain in full, completed from reference TRBV25-1 and TRBJ2-2, reads EADIYQTPRYLVIGTGKKITLECSQTMGHDKMYWYQQDPGMELHLIHYSYGVNSTEKGDLSSESTVSRIRTEHFPLTLESARPSHTSQYLCASSEWRSGELFFGEGSRLTVL.

The gene calls are TRBV29-1 and TRBJ2-7, with D possibly TRBD2 on 6 matching bases. The CDR3 is 14 amino acids. Germline V gene data show CDR1 as SQVTM and CDR2 as ANQGSEA. Trimming cost V 3 bases and J 0 bases, with 12 bases left between them. Here the CDR3 reads CSVEHGGSSYEQYF. CDR3 sequence (DNA): TGCAGCGTTGAGCACGGGGGTAGCTCCTACGAGCAGTACTTC.

This sequence joins TRBV5-4 and TRBJ1-2; 12 bases are shared with TRBD1. The CDR3 length is 15 residues. Germline V gene data show CDR1 as SGHNT and CDR2 as YYREEE (reference sequence). The J segment lost 8 bases and the V segment lost 5 bases, leaving 10 bases of the junction unmatched. CDR3 sequence: CASSHRDRGLRGYTF. CDR3 nucleotide sequence: TGTGCCAGCAGTCACCGGGACAGGGGGCTTCGGGGCTACACCTTC.

V and J are TRBV10-3 and TRBJ2-6, with 10 bases lining up with TRBD1. The junction had 6 bases not matched to a gene; V was cut back by 6 bases and J by 4 bases. Per the germline V gene, CDR1 is ENHRY and CDR2 is SYGVKD. CDR3 size: 16 residues. The CDR3 nucleotides are TGTGCCATCAGATGGGGACAGGGGAGCGGGGCCAACGTCCTGACTTTC. It translates to CAIRWGQGSGANVLTF.

The V call is TRBV7-9, the J call TRBJ2-5; D possibly uses TRBD1 or TRBD2 (6 bases each). V was pared by 4 bases and J by 5 bases, with 14 bases between. Looked up from germline, CDR1 is SEHNR and CDR2 is FQNEAQ (reference sequence). CDR3 size: 14 residues. The CDR3 bases are TGTGCCAGCAGCTCAGGGGACTTACAGGAGACCCAGTACTTC. Its protein is CASSSGDLQETQYF.

V gene TRBV5-6 combines with J gene TRBJ1-2; 10 bases match TRBD1. V lost 7 bases to trimming and J lost 8 bases; unmatched junction nucleotides: 14. In germline, CDR1 is SGHDT, CDR2 YYEEEE. The CDR3 loop spans 15 amino acids. This chain's CDR3 is CASCSFPGQGRGYTF. The CDR3 nucleotides are TGTGCCAGCTGCAGCTTCCCGGGACAGGGGAGAGGCTACACCTTC.

The chain links TRBV12-5 to TRBJ1-1; TRBD1 might be the D (6 bases). The germline CDR1 and CDR2 sequences are LGHNT and FRNRAP. V dropped 2 bases and J dropped 9 bases, with 22 bases sitting between them. The CDR3 spans 16 residues. CDR3 nucleotides: TGTGCTAGTGGTTTGCCTCAGCAGGGGCCTCCTCCACAAGCTTTCTTT. As protein: CASGLPQQGPPPQAFF.

In nucleotides, the CDR3 is TGTGCCTGGGATATGGGACACGGGACCACTGAAGCTTTCTTT. It encodes CAWDMGHGTTEAFF. The chain couples TRBV30 to TRBJ1-1, with D possibly TRBD1 on 6 matching bases. This CDR3 has 14 residues. Germline-derived CDR1 and CDR2 are GTSNPN and SVGIG (reference sequence). The germline V and J ends were trimmed by 5 bases and 4 bases, with 17 bases remaining between them.

This clone was found once. CDR3 in DNA: TGTGCCAGCAGTTACGGGGGCAATGAGCAGTTCTTC. This codes for CASSYGGNEQFF. The genes are TRBV6-5 and TRBJ2-1; D possibly uses TRBD1 or TRBD2 (5 bases each). The V end was cut by 2 bases, the J end by 6 bases, with 5 bases between. From germline, CDR1 is MNHEY and CDR2 SVGAGI. The CDR3 is 12 amino acids.

The chain combines TRBV10-3 with TRBJ2-5; 11 bases line up with TRBD2. The junction had 4 bases not matched to a gene; V was cut back by 6 bases and J by 4 bases. CDR1 and CDR2 from the germline V gene are ENHRY and SYGVKD. This CDR3 has 14 residues. The CDR3 DNA sequence: TGTGCCATCAGCGCCGGGACTAGCGGAGAGACCCAGTACTTC. This codes for CAISAGTSGETQYF.

This clone has just one count. The gene calls are TRBV11-1 and TRBJ1-2; D remains unclear. Trimming left V 3 bases short and J 0 bases short, with 11 bases between. The CDR3 consists of 15 residues. CDR1 SGHAT and CDR2 FQDESV come from the germline V gene (reference sequence). The CDR3 bases are TGTGCCAGCAGCTTCGGTAGGAGAACTAACTATGGCTACACCTTC. It yields the protein CASSFGRRTNYGYTF.

The chain combines TRBV5-6 with TRBJ2-1; D might be TRBD1 (6 bases). From germline, CDR1 is SGHDT and CDR2 YYEEEE. This CDR3 contains 16 residues. With 0 bases removed from V and 2 bases from J, the gap between germline ends came to 12 bases. The CDR3 DNA reads as TGTGCCAGCAGCTTGGAACAGGGAAACACCTACAATGAGCAGTTCTTC. The encoded protein is CASSLEQGNTYNEQFF.

The chain carries TRBV18 and TRBJ2-3, with D possibly being TRBD1 (5 bases). The CDR3 has 13 amino acids. V dropped 0 bases and J dropped 4 bases, with 5 bases sitting between them. The V gene's germline CDR1 is KGHSH and CDR2 LQKENI. CDR3 in DNA: TGTGCCAGCTCACCACCGGGGCCAGATACGCAGTATTTT. Protein sequence: CASSPPGPDTQYF.

The chain has TRBV30 and TRBJ2-1, with a weak D call TRBD2 (6 bases). The germline V gene has CDR1 GTSNPN and CDR2 SVGIG (reference sequence). There are 13 residues in the CDR3. V shed 4 bases and J shed 10 bases, with 17 bases lying between them. This CDR3 is CAWKWGIAGEQFF. The CDR3 bases are TGTGCCTGGAAGTGGGGGATCGCGGGGGAGCAGTTCTTC.

This sequence joins TRBV7-8 and TRBJ2-1, with 8 bases identical to TRBD1. V trimming: 5 bases; J trimming: 5 bases; junction bases outside the gene matches: 20. This CDR3 region has 19 residues. CDR1 is SGHVS and CDR2 is FQNEAQ in the germline V gene. The CDR3 region is CASSLPGTGPFWLNNEQFF. CDR3 bases: TGTGCCAGCAGCCTCCCGGGGACAGGTCCTTTTTGGCTAAACAATGAGCAGTTCTTC.

This chain joins TRBV6-6 and TRBJ2-7, with D perhaps assigned TRBD1 or TRBD2 (5 bases each). Trimming left V 6 bases short and J 6 bases short, with 12 bases between. The germline V gene encodes CDR1 MNHNY and CDR2 SVGAGI (reference sequence). The CDR3 runs 12 residues. This CDR3 reads CASSPRGPEQYF. The DNA for the CDR3 is TGTGCCAGCAGCCCCCGGGGCCCCGAGCAGTACTTC.

The rearrangement joins TRBV7-6 to TRBJ2-3, with D unresolved. Per the germline V gene, CDR1 is SGHVS and CDR2 is FNYEAQ. This CDR3 is 15 amino acids long. V dropped 0 bases and J dropped 2 bases, with 9 bases sitting between them. The CDR3 sequence: CASSLADGFTDTQYF. The CDR3 nucleotides read TGTGCCAGCAGCTTAGCTGACGGGTTCACAGATACGCAGTATTTT.

This sequence joins TRBV9 and TRBJ1-3; D is unclear. Germline V gene sequence: CDR1 SGDLS, CDR2 YYNGEE. The CDR3 loop spans 17 amino acids. Deletions cut 4 bases from V and 0 bases from J, with 17 bases between. CDR3 protein: CASSSLKDWYSGNTIYF. The CDR3 DNA reads TGTGCCAGCAGCTCCCTCAAGGACTGGTACTCTGGAAACACCATATATTTT.

This clone has just one count. The chain combines TRBV4-1 with TRBJ1-2, with 9 bases aligning to TRBD1. Germline V gene lookup returns CDR1 MGHRA and CDR2 YSYEKL. This CDR3 is built from 19 residues. Trimming at V came to 4 bases and at J to 4 bases, leaving 19 bases not matched to a gene. This CDR3 reads CASSLSTRDRAVFGYGYTF. The CDR3 region has the DNA TGCGCCAGCAGCCTTTCTACACGGGACAGGGCAGTTTTTGGCTATGGCTACACCTTC.

This clone came up a few times. This chain uses TRBV2 with TRBJ1-5; D remains unclear. V lost 1 base and J 4 bases, leaving 11 bases between the germline ends. Germline values: CDR1 SNHLY, CDR2 FYNNEI. The CDR3 runs to 15 residues. CDR3 bases: TGTGCCAGCAGTGAAGAGGGTGGGGATAATCAGCCCCAGCATTTT. It yields the protein CASSEEGGDNQPQHF.

This sequence joins TRBV5-1 and TRBJ2-2, with 7 nucleotides matching TRBD1. The germline V gene has CDR1 SGHRS and CDR2 YFSETQ. This CDR3 has 15 residues. V was clipped by 4 bases and J by 4 bases; unmatched bases: 7. The CDR3 DNA reads TGCGCCAGCAGCGCATCGACAGGGTCCACCGGGGAGCTGTTTTTT. Translation: CASSASTGSTGELFF.

The chain couples TRBV5-1 to TRBJ2-2, with D possibly TRBD2 on 6 matching bases. The CDR3 contains 14 residues. Looked up from germline, CDR1 is SGHRS and CDR2 is YFSETQ. Trimming took off 2 bases at V and 7 bases at J, with 12 bases between the two ends. The DNA of the CDR3 is TGCGCCAGCAGCTTTTCTAGCGCGAACGGGGAGCTGTTTTTT. This sequence encodes CASSFSSANGELFF.

V and J are TRBV28 and TRBJ2-2; D call uncertain. CDR3 length: 12 amino acids. The germline gives CDR1 MDHEN, CDR2 SYDVKM. V lost 6 bases and J 4 bases, leaving 6 bases between the germline ends. In DNA, the CDR3 is TGTGCCAGCAGGTCCCTCACCGGGGAGCTGTTTTTT. Amino acids: CASRSLTGELFF. The full variable domain, with the rest looked up from reference TRBV28 and TRBJ2-2, is DVKVTQSSRYLVKRTGEKVFLECVQDMDHENMFWYRQDPGLGLRLIYFSYDVKMKEKGDIPEGYSVSREKKERFSLILESASTNQTSMYLCASRSLTGELFFGEGSRLTVL.

The gene calls are TRBV15 and TRBJ1-6; TRBD1 aligns across 7 bases. J was trimmed by 7 bases and V by 0 bases; bases with no gene match: 3. Germline CDR1 LNHNV, CDR2 YYDKDF (reference sequence). The CDR3 consists of 15 residues. The CDR3 DNA reads as TGTGCCACCAGCAGAGAGGGACAGTCCAATTCACCCCTCCACTTT. This translates into CATSREGQSNSPLHF.

The chain is built from TRBV2 and TRBJ2-1; D is unclear. From germline, CDR1 is SNHLY and CDR2 FYNNEI. Trimming shortened V by 4 bases and J by 9 bases, and 19 bases separated the two germline ends. This CDR3 is 15 amino acids long. CDR3 in amino acids: CASSAQALEAAEQFF. The CDR3 nucleotides read TGTGCCAGCAGTGCCCAGGCCCTAGAGGCAGCTGAGCAGTTCTTC.

V usage is TRBV27 and J usage is TRBJ1-4; D is unclear. Trimming cost V 3 bases and J 2 bases, with 10 bases left between them. Germline values: CDR1 MNHEY, CDR2 SMNVEV (reference sequence). The CDR3 contains 15 residues. This CDR3 is CASSFRGETNEKLFF. The CDR3 nucleotides read TGTGCCAGCAGTTTCCGGGGAGAGACTAATGAAAAACTGTTTTTT.

The V and J genes are TRBV9 and TRBJ2-2; no clear D gene. Germline V gives CDR1 SGDLS, CDR2 YYNGEE. The CDR3 is 14 residues long. Trimming took off 0 bases at V and 6 bases at J, with 9 bases between the two ends. This chain's CDR3 is CASSVGQVAGELFF. The CDR3 DNA reads as TGTGCCAGCAGCGTAGGACAAGTCGCCGGGGAGCTGTTTTTT.

V and J are TRBV25-1 and TRBJ2-7; TRBD1 agrees at 8 bases. Trimming at V came to 4 bases and at J to 3 bases, leaving 2 bases not matched to a gene. The germline V gene encodes CDR1 MGHDK and CDR2 SYGVNS. The CDR3 sequence is 13 residues long. DNA for the CDR3: TGTGCCAGCAGTGGTACAGGGGGCTACGAGCAGTACTTC. The encoded protein is CASSGTGGYEQYF.

The rearrangement uses TRBV13 and TRBJ1-2; 8 bases are shared with TRBD1. Germline CDR1 PRHDT, CDR2 FYEKMQ (reference sequence). V was clipped by 5 bases and J by 0 bases; unmatched bases: 11. This CDR3 is 17 amino acids long. The CDR3 bases are TGTGCCAGCAGCCTCTGGACAGGGCCCACAGCTAACTATGGCTACACCTTC. Its translation is CASSLWTGPTANYGYTF.

The chain uses TRBV19 and TRBJ1-2; D ambiguous. The CDR3 is made up of 12 amino acids. V was cut by 3 bases and J by 4 bases, with 6 bases left in between. Germline values: CDR1 LNHDA, CDR2 SQIVND (reference sequence). The CDR3 region has the DNA TGTGCCAGTAGTATGCCCGTCTATGGCTACACCTTC. This sequence encodes CASSMPVYGYTF.